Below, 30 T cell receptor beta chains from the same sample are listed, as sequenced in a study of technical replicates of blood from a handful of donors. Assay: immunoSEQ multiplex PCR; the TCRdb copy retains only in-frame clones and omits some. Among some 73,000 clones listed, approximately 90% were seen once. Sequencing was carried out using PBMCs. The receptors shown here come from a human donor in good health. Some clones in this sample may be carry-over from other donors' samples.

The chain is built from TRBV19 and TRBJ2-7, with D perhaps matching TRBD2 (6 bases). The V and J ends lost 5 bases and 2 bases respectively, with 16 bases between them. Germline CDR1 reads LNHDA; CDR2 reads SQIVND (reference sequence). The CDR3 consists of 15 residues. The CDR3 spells CASSQSGLRAYEQYF. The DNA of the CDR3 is TGTGCCAGTAGTCAATCGGGACTCAGAGCCTACGAGCAGTACTTC.

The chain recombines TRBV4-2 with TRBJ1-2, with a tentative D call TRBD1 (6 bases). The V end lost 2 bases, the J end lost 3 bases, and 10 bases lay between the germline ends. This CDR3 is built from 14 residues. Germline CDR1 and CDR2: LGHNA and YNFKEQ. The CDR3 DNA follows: TGTGCCAGCAGCCAAAAGACAGGCGACTATGGCTACACCTTC. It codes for CASSQKTGDYGYTF.

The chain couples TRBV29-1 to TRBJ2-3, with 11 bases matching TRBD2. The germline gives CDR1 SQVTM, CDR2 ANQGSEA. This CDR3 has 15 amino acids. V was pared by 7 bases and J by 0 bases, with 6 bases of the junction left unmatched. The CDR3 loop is CSAKASGGSTDTQYF. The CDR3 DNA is TGCAGCGCCAAGGCTAGCGGGGGGAGCACAGATACGCAGTATTTT.

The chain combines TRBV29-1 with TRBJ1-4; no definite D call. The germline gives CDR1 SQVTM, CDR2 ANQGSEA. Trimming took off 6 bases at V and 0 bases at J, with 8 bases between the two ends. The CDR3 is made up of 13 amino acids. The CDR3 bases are TGCAGCGTCGCGGGTCCAACTAATGAAAAACTGTTTTTT. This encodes CSVAGPTNEKLFF.

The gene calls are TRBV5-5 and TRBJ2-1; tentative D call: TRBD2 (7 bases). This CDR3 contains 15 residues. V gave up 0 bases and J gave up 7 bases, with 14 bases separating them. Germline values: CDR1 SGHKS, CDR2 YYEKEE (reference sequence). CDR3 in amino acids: CASSLDGGRGNEQFF. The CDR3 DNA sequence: TGTGCCAGCAGCTTGGACGGGGGGCGCGGAAATGAGCAGTTCTTC.

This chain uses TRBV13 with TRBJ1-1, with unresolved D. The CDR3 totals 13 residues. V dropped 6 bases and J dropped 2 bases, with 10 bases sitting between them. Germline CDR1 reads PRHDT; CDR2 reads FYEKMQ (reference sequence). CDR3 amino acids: CASSPSGNTEAFF. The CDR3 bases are TGTGCCAGCAGTCCCTCGGGAAACACTGAAGCTTTCTTT.

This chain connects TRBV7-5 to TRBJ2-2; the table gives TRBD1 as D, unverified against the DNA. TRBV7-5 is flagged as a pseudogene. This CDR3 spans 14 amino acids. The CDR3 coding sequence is TGTGTCAGAAGCCGACCTCCCAGGGGGGAACAGCTGTTTTTT. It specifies CVRSRPPRGEQLFF.

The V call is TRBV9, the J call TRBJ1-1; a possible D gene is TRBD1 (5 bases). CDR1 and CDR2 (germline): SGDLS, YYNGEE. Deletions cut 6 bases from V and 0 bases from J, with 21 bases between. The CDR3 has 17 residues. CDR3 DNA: TGTGCCAGCACCAATTGGGGGGGATATCGCGTGAACACTGAAGCTTTCTTT. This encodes CASTNWGGYRVNTEAFF.

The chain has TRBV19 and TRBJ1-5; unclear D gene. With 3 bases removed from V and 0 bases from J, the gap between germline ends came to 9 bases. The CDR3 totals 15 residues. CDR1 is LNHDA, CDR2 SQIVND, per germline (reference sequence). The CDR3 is CASSIGQYSNQPQHF. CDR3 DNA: TGTGCCAGTAGTATTGGTCAGTATAGCAATCAGCCCCAGCATTTT.

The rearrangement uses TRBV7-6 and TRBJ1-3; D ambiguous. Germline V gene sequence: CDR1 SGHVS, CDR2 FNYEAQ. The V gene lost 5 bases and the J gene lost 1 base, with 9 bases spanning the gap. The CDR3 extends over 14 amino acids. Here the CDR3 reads CASSARGSGNTIYF. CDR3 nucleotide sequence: TGTGCCAGCAGCGCTCGAGGTTCTGGAAACACCATATATTTT.

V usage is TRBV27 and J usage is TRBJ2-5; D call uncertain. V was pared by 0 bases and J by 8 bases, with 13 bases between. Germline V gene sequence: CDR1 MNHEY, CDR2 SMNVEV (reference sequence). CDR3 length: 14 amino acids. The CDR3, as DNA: TGTGCCAGCAGTTTATCAGCCGGTATCCTAACCCAGTACTTC. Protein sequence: CASSLSAGILTQYF.

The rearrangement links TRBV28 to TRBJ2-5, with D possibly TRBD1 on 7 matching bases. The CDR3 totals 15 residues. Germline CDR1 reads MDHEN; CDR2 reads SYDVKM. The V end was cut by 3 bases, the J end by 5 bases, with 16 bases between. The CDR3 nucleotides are TGTGCCAGCAGTTTTAGCCAGGGGGGAGTGGAGACCCAGTACTTC. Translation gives CASSFSQGGVETQYF.

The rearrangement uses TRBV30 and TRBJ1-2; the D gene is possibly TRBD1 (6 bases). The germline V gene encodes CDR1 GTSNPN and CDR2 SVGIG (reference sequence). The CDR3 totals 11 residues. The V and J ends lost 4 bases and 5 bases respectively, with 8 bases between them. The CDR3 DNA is TGTGCCTGGACACAGGGTTATGGCTACACCTTC. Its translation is CAWTQGYGYTF.

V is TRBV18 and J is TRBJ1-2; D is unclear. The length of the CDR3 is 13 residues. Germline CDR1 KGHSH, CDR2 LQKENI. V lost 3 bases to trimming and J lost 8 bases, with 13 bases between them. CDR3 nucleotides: TGTGCCAGCTCACCGGACTCCTACGTCGGCTACACCTTC. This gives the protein CASSPDSYVGYTF.

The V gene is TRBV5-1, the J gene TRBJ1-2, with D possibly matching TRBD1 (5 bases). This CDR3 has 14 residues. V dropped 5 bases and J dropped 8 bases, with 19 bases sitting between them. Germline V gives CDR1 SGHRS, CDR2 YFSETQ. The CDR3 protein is CASRSGSQQGGYTF. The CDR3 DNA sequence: TGCGCCAGCAGGTCCGGTTCCCAGCAGGGAGGCTACACCTTC. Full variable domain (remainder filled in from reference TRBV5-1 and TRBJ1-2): KAGVTQTPRYLIKTRGQQVTLSCSPISGHRSVSWYQQTPGQGLQFLFEYFSETQRNKGNFPGRFSGRQFSNSRSEMNVSTLELGDSALYLCASRSGSQQGGYTFGSGTRLTVV.

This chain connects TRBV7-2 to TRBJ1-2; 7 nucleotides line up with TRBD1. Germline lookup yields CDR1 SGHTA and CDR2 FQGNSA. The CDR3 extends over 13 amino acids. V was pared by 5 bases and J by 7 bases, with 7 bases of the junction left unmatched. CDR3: CASSPDRDRGYTF. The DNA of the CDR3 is TGTGCCAGCAGCCCCGACAGGGATCGTGGCTACACCTTC.

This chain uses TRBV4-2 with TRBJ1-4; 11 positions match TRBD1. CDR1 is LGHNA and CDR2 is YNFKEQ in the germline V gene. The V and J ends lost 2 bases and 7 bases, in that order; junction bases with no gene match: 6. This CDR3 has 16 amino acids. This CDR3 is CASSQSRTGGSEKLFF. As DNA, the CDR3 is TGTGCCAGCAGCCAATCCCGGACAGGGGGCAGTGAAAAACTGTTTTTT.

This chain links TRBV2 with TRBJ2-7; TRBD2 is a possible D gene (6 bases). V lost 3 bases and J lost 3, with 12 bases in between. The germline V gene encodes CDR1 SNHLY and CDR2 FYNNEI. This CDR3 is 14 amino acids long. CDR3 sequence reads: CASSEWDSNYEQYF. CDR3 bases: TGTGCCAGCAGTGAGTGGGACTCCAACTACGAGCAGTACTTC.

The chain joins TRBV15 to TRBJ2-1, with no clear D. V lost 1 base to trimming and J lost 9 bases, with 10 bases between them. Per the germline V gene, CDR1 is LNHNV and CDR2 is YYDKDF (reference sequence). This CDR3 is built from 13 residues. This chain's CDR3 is CATSRGSQVEQFF. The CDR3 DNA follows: TGTGCCACCAGCAGAGGTTCCCAGGTTGAGCAGTTCTTC.

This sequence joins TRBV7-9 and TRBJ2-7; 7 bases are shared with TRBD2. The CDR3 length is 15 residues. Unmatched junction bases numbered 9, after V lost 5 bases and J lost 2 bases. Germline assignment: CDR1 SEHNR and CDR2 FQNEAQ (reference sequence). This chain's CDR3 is CASSRGRSGTYEQYF. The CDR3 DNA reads TGTGCCAGCAGCCGAGGCAGAAGCGGGACCTACGAGCAGTACTTC.

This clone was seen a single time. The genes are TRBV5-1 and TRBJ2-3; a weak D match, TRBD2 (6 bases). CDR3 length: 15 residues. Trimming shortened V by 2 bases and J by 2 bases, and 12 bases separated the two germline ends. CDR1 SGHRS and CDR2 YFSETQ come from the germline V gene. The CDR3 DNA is TGCGCCAGCAGCTTCCTTAGCGGAACCACAGATACGCAGTATTTT. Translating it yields CASSFLSGTTDTQYF. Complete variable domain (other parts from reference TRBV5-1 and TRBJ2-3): KAGVTQTPRYLIKTRGQQVTLSCSPISGHRSVSWYQQTPGQGLQFLFEYFSETQRNKGNFPGRFSGRQFSNSRSEMNVSTLELGDSALYLCASSFLSGTTDTQYFGPGTRLTVL.

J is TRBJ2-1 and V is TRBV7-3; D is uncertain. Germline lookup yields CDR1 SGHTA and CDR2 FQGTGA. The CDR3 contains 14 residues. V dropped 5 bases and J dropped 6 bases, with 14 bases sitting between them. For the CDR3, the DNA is TGTGCCAGCAGCGGCGGCTCTACCGTCAATGAGCAGTTCTTC. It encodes CASSGGSTVNEQFF.

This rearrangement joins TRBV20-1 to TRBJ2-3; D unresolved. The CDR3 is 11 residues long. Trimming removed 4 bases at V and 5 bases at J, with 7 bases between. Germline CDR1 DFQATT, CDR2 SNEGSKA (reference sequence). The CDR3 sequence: CSAIIKDTQYF. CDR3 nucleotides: TGCAGTGCTATTATAAAAGATACGCAGTATTTT.

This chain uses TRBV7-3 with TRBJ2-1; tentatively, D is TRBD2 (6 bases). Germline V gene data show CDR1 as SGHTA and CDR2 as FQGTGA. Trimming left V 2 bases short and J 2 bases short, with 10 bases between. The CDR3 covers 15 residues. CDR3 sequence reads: CASSLLEGPYNEQFF. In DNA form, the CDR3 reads TGTGCCAGCAGCTTATTGGAGGGACCCTACAATGAGCAGTTCTTC.

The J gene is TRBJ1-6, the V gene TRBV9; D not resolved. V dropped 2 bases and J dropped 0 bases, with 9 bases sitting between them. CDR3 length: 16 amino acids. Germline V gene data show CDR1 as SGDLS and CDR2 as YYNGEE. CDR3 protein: CASSVRASSYNSPLHF. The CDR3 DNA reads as TGTGCCAGCAGCGTGCGCGCAAGCTCCTATAATTCACCCCTCCACTTT.

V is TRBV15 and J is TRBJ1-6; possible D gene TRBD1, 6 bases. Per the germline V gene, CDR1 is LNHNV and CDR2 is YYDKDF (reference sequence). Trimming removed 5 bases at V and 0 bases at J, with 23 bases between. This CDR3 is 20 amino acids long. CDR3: CATSRRTGTPKSSYNSPLHF. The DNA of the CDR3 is TGTGCCACCAGCCGCAGAACCGGGACACCGAAGAGCTCCTATAATTCACCCCTCCACTTT.

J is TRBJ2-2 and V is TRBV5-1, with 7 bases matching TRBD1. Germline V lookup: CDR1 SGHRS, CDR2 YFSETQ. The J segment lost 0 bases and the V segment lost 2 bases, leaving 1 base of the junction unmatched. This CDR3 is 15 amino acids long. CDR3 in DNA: TGCGCCAGCAGCTTTGACAGGGCGAACACCGGGGAGCTGTTTTTT. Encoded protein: CASSFDRANTGELFF.

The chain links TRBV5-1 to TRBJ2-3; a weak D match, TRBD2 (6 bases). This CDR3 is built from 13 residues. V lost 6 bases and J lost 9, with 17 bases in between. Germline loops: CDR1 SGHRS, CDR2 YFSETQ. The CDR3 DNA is TGCGCCAGCACTATGATCGGGGGTCGGACGCAGTATTTT. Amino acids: CASTMIGGRTQYF.

The CDR3, as DNA: TGTGCCAGCAGTAGCTTCGACAGGGTCGTAGTTGGTGGCTACACCTTC. Its protein is CASSSFDRVVVGGYTF. The chain links TRBV27 to TRBJ1-2; 7 bases line up with TRBD1. The CDR3 has 16 residues. The germline gives CDR1 MNHEY, CDR2 SMNVEV (reference sequence). Germline trimming cut 5 bases from V and 7 bases from J; bases unmatched to any gene: 16.

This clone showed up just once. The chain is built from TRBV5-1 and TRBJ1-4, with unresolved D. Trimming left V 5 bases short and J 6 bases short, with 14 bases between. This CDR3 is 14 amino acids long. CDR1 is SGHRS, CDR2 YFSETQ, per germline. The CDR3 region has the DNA TGCGCCAGCAGGGTCGGAGTTGGTGATGAAAAACTGTTTTTT. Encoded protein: CASRVGVGDEKLFF.